This TCR beta chain was found in a study of shared clonotypes between healthy human individuals. Overall study findings and caveats: At large depth, rarefaction still showed sorted-subset sequencing to be incomplete.

V lost 6 bases and J lost 0; bases outside the gene matches: 10. The CDR3 covers 17 residues. CDR1 is LNHDA and CDR2 is SQIVND in the germline V gene (reference sequence). Donors comprised only Caucasian adults living in Nashville, Tennessee. Worth noting for this clone: As yet, its antigen is unknown.

Deep level was the assay's run setting. The data were produced by immunoSEQ multiplex PCR, yet TCRdb's version contains in-frame clones alone and is incomplete. This table holds some 2,500,000 clones, 92% found once. Sequences were obtained from naive CD4+ T cells from PBMCs. Subset reported: CD45RA+ positively selected. The V gene is TRBV19, the J gene TRBJ2-7, with 11 bases lining up with TRBD2. This TCR came from a man between 18 and 35 years old in good health. Some clones in this sample may be carry-over from other donors' samples. The CDR3 DNA is TGTGCCAGTAGAGGGGGGCTAGCGGGAGGCAGCTCCTACGAGCAGTACTTC. Its translation: CASRGGLAGGSSYEQYF. Complete variable domain (other parts from reference TRBV19 and TRBJ2-7): DGGITQSPKYLFRKEGQNVTLSCEQNLNHDAMYWYRQDPGQGLRLIYYSQIVNDFQKGDIAEGYSVSREKKESFPLTVTSAQKNPTAFYLCASRGGLAGGSSYEQYFGPGTRLTVT.